This T cell receptor beta chain is drawn from a study of cytomegalovirus exposure and HLA in healthy donors (TCRdb year 2017). Regarding the study in general: An earlier analysis of around 600 of the donors reported about 290 Gb of sequence data and roughly 110 million unique TCR beta sequences from 150 million to 200 million T cells. Roughly 300 gigabases of sequencing data and around 87 million unique TCR sequences were included in an early release covering around 650 HLA-typed donors. Of the approximately 400 genotyped donors, over 70% fell in the genetic ancestry cluster associated with self-reported Caucasian donors. The study was designed to test whether signatures of past pathogen exposure could be identified by cataloging public T cell receptors. The study profiled the T cell repertoires of hundreds of subjects by immunosequencing and related them to cytomegalovirus serostatus. A separate validation cohort of approximately 120 different subjects was used in addition to the approximately 640-subject first cohort. The study combined high-throughput TCR immunosequencing, statistical association of individual TCRs with disease status, and machine learning to predict cytomegalovirus infection status. A later analysis re-examined previously published TCR beta repertoires from 610 or so donors and added high-resolution HLA genotyping to investigate patterns of TCR occurrence. The later analysis used no new phenotypic data to find candidate immune exposures, relying instead on TCR beta sequences and their occurrence across donors. An earlier analysis of fewer than 750 of the donors used high-throughput TCR beta sequencing to judge whether each TCR beta V gene segment behaved as functional or pseudogenic. Donor age, sex, ethnicity and CMV serostatus were collected together with the repertoire data. Genome-wide SNP genotypes for about 65% of the roughly 670 donors were used in a later genetic analysis, which treated that subset as a discovery cohort. All discovery cohort repertoires had been generated using a single sequencing platform. HLA typing included class I and class II loci at four-digit resolution. Typing coverage differed by locus: A, B, C, DRB1 and DQB1 were typed in about 620-640 donors, DQA1 in around 500, DPA1 in 600 to 610, and DPB1 in 450 to 490. Several DR-DQ haplotypes were treated as single units for association and clustering because of strong linkage in the cohort. Across approximately 400 genotyped donors of the cohort, an average of about 240,000 unique TCR beta nucleotide sequences per donor were sequenced, and about a sixth of those sequences were non-productive. General study outcomes and caveats: In a later analysis, several top co-occurrence clusters were reported to appear linked to parvovirus B19, influenza, CMV and Epstein-Barr virus. In a later analysis, HLA-associated TCR beta chains showed more clonal expansion and lower generation probabilities than non-associated chains that were equally common. In a later analysis, most CMV-associated TCR beta chains were found to appear HLA-restricted, with HLA associations seemingly driven largely by CMV exposure. It was suggested by the authors that the approach could potentially be generalized to other disease states and immunological phenotypes. Because the 87-base-pair reads could not distinguish some IMGT-functional V segments, including TRBV6-2 and TRBV6-3, those segments were excluded. Strong co-occurrence of HLA alleles, especially DR and DQ, made assigning TCR associations to individual alleles difficult. A later genetic analysis reported fewer N-insertions in productive TCRs among donors in an Asian-associated ancestry cluster than the roughly 720-donor mean. Linkage disequilibrium might explain the correlated functional status among segregating V segments, but an unknown experimental factor could not be excluded. According to a later analysis, TCR association rates differed among HLA loci, with DRB1 alleles showing the most associated TCRs and HLA-C alleles showing the fewest. A further reported finding was that TCR beta sequences accurately predicted the HLA-A and HLA-B alleles for most subjects in the first cohort. A cluster of highly shared sequence variants was judged likely to be a technical artifact of the sequencing pipeline. The study listed 150 to 200 TCR beta chains as associated with cytomegalovirus. In an earlier analysis of around 500 of the donors, most TCR beta V segments appeared in productive rearrangements about 90% or about 30% of the time, broadly matching IMGT annotations. Because HLA typing was missing for some donors at each locus, association tests included only the typed subset. Only TCR beta chains were sequenced in this cohort, and the absence of alpha or paired-chain data limited detectable features. Presence/absence analyses assumed roughly uniform sequencing depth across donors, an assumption that may not hold. In a later genetic analysis, a missense DCLRE1C variant was associated with V-gene and J-gene trimming of TCR beta chains, and the association was replicated in an independent cohort. At a false discovery rate of 0.05, a later analysis linked about 17,000 TCR beta sequences to specific HLA alleles. Most TCR sequences were observed very rarely across donors, whereas some public TCRs were present in many individuals. Three of the identified cytomegalovirus-associated TCR beta chains were confirmed in vitro to be specific for cytomegalovirus antigens. The classifier was reported to diagnose cytomegalovirus status with high specificity and sensitivity in both the original and validation cohorts. Because counts were too low, approximately 18 rarely observed V segments, including chromosome 9 orphons, were excluded from the earlier analysis of 587 of the donors. Immune exposure information for the cohort was limited to CMV serostatus.

The method was the immunoSEQ multiplex PCR assay. A mixture of 60 forward primers for TCR Vbeta segments and 13 reverse primers for TCR Jbeta segments was used in the multiplex PCR. The CDR3 region of rearranged TCR beta genes was amplified from genomic DNA by a multiplex PCR assay. On the Illumina HiSeq System, the amplified TCR beta libraries were sequenced as 87-base-pair reads. The original methods were these. In a later analysis, about 80 million unique TCR beta chains were counted across the 650 to 700 repertoires, and roughly 11 million of these chains were shared by at least two donors. To remove PCR and sequencing errors, raw reads were error-corrected and collapsed into unique sequences using a nearest-neighbor algorithm that merged closely related sequences. V, D and J gene segments were assigned by aligning CDR3 sequences to IMGT reference sequences. For a sequence to be retained, a match of at least six nucleotides to both a V gene segment and a J gene segment was required. Rearrangements were called productive when the CDR3 lacked stop codons and stayed in frame with V and J; all others were non-productive. Following IMGT convention, CDR3 was defined as the stretch from the second conserved V-encoded cysteine to the conserved J-encoded phenylalanine. Sequences without an unambiguous match to a single V gene segment were excluded from the earlier analysis of almost 600 of the donors. In an earlier analysis of 587 of the donors, a V segment was called functional when productive rearrangements were above 56.7%, and segregating when the standard deviation between donors exceeded 5%. A statistical classification framework was built for diagnosing cytomegalovirus status from the catalog of TCR beta chain sequences. A later analysis assigned V and J genes by comparing TCR nucleotide sequences with IMGT/GENE-DB human TR gene sequences. The TCRdist pipeline was used in a later analysis to assign CDR3 sequences and most-parsimonious VDJ recombination scenarios. A later analysis defined each TCR beta chain by its CDR3 amino acid sequence plus V-gene family, and excluded reads lacking a unique V-gene family. As a way to deal with suspected cross-contamination and a sequencing artifact, a later analysis dropped hundreds of nucleotide sequences that were highly shared and had low generation probability. A later analysis calculated a clonal expansion index for each public chain from normalized within-repertoire ranks of inferred template counts. In a later analysis, generation probabilities were computed using a VDJ recombination model fitted to out-of-frame rearrangements, and the results were checked against IGoR. In a later analysis, TCR-TCR, TCR-HLA and TCR-CMV co-occurrence was scored with hypergeometric tests, and a repertoire-size bias correction was applied to TCR pairs. To estimate false discovery rates, a later analysis permuted the HLA or CMV assignments 20 times. In a later analysis, co-occurring TCRs were grouped using DBSCAN, with TCRdist sequence similarity added in when clustering inside HLA-allele-positive subsets. Repertoires with fewer than 30,000 or more than 120,000 public chains were left out of co-occurrence clustering, as were roughly five repertoires with anomalous nucleotide sharing. As stored in TCRdb, this immuneACCESS dataset retains in-frame rearrangements with V and J assigned. A fraction of the clones does not appear; measured against another copy, unresolved V genes explain less than half of the discrepancy, and the remainder lacks a known reason. Clone size and the V and J calls come from that table; the DNA yielded D and trimming. Recorded for this sample are approximately 150,000 clones; roughly three quarters of them occurred a single time. Together, the top ten hold about 4.5% of the sample.

The cohort consisted of approximately 690 healthy bone marrow donors. Cohort members were all nominally healthy when sampled, although unrecorded immune exposures were likely present. The donor tested CMV seropositive and was one of the 289 seropositive cohort members. A peripheral blood sample was collected from each donor, and TCR beta sequencing was performed on peripheral blood mononuclear cells. The Qiagen DNeasy Blood Extraction Kit was used to extract genomic DNA from the blood cell samples. Concerning this clone itself: This clone's antigen is unknown. Base qualities are not recorded, but no much larger clone differs from it by a single base.

The CDR3 runs 14 amino acids, cysteine and phenylalanine included. The CDR3 DNA has 42 bases and is translated from base 1. V is reduced by 5 bases and J by 1 base, leaving a spacing of 11 bases between them. CDR1 and CDR2 are drawn from the germline V gene: KGHSH, LQKENI. This sequence was found in a man aged 18-30 years in good health and CMV-seropositive. Material: PBMCs. The receptor chain draws on TRBV18 and TRBJ1-2, with TRBD1 tentatively as D gene (6 bases match). The CDR3 loop reads CASSGTNYNYGYTF. In nucleotides, the sequence is TGTGCCAGCTCAGGGACAAATTATAACTATGGCTACACCTTC.